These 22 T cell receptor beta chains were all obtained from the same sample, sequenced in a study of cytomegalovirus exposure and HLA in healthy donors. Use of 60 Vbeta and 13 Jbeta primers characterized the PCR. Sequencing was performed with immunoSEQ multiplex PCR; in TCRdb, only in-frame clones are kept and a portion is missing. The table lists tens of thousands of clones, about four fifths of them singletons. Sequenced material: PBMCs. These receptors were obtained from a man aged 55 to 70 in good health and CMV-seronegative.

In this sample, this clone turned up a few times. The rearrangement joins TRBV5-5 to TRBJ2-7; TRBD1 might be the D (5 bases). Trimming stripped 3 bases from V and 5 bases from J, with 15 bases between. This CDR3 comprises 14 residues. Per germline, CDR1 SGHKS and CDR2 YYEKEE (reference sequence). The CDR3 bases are TGTGCCAGCAGCTATGCAGGGCCCGGTGACGAGCAGTACTTC. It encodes CASSYAGPGDEQYF.

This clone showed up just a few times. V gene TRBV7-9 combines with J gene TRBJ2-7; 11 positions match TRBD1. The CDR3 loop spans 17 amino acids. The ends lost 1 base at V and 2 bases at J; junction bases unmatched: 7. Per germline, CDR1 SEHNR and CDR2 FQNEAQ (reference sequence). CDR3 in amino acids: CASSLVLRTGGAYEQYF. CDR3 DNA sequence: TGTGCCAGCAGCTTAGTATTACGGACAGGGGGCGCCTACGAGCAGTACTTC.

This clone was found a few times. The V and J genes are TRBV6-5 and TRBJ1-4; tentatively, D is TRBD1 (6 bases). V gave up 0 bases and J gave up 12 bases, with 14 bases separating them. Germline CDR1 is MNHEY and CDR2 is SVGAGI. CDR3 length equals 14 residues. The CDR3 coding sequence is TGTGCCAGCAGTTACTCAGAACAGGGAGGGGAACTGTTTTTT. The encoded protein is CASSYSEQGGELFF.

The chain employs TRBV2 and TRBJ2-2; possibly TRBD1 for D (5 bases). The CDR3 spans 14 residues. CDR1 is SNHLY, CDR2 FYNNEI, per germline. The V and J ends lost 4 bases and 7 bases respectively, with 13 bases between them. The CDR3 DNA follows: TGTGCCAGCAGTGTCATCAGGGCCGACGGGGAGCTGTTTTTT. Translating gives CASSVIRADGELFF.

CDR3 region: CASSQDRQNEGLNNSPLHF. CDR3 coding DNA: TGCGCCAGCAGTCAGGACAGACAGAATGAGGGGCTAAATAATTCACCCCTCCACTTT. The V call is TRBV23-1, the J call TRBJ1-6, with TRBD1 as a possible D gene (6 bases). TRBV23-1 is an open reading frame whose function is uncertain. CDR3 size: 19 residues. The V gene lost 3 bases and the J gene lost 5 bases, with 23 bases spanning the gap.

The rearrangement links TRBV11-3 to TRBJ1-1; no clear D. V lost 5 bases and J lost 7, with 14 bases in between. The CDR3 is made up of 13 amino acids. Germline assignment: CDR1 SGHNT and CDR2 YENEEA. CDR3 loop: CASSRQDGDEAFF. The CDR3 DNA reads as TGTGCCAGCAGCCGCCAGGACGGGGATGAAGCTTTCTTT.

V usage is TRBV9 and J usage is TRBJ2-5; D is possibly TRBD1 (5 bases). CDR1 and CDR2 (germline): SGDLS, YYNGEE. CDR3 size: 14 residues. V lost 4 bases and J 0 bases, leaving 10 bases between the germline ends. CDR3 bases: TGTGCCAGCAGCCCCAGGGCGTACCAAGAGACCCAGTACTTC. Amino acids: CASSPRAYQETQYF. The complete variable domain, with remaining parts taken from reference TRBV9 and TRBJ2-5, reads DSGVTQTPKHLITATGQRVTLRCSPRSGDLSVYWYQQSLDQGLQFLIQYYNGEERAKGNILERFSAQQFPDLHSELNLSSLELGDSALYFCASSPRAYQETQYFGPGTRLLVL.

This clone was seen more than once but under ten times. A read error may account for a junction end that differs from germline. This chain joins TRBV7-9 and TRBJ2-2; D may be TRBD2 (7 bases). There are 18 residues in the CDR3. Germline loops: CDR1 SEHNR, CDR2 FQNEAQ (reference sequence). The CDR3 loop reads CSSSAPPGRGADTGELFF. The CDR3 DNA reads TGTTCCAGCAGCGCCCCCCCTGGTCGGGGGGCGGACACCGGGGAGCTGTTTTTT.

CDR3 in amino acids: CASSQALTNYGYTF. As DNA, the CDR3 is TGTGCCAGCAGCCAAGCTCTGACAAACTATGGCTACACCTTC. J is TRBJ1-2 and V is TRBV14; unclear D gene. The CDR3 is 14 amino acids. CDR1 and CDR2 from the germline V gene are SGHDN and FVKESK. Trimming took off 1 base at V and 2 bases at J, with 8 bases between the two ends. Filled out from reference TRBV14 and TRBJ1-2, the complete variable domain reads EAGVTQFPSHSVIEKGQTVTLRCDPISGHDNLYWYRRVMGKEIKFLLHFVKESKQDESGMPNNRFLAERTGGTYSTLKVQPAELEDSGVYFCASSQALTNYGYTFGSGTRLTVV.

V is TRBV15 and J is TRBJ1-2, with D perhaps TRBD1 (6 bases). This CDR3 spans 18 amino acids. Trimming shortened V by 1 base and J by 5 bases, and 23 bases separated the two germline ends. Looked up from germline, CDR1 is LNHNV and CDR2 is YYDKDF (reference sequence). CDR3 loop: CATSRGAGTQGRFYGYTF. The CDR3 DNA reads TGTGCCACCAGCAGAGGAGCGGGGACTCAGGGGCGGTTTTATGGCTACACCTTC.

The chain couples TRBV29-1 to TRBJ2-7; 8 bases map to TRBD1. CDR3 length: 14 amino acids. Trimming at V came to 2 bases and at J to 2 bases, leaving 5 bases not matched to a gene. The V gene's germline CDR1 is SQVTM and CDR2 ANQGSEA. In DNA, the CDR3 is TGCAGCGTTGAACGACAGGGGAACCCCTACGAGCAGTACTTC. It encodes CSVERQGNPYEQYF.

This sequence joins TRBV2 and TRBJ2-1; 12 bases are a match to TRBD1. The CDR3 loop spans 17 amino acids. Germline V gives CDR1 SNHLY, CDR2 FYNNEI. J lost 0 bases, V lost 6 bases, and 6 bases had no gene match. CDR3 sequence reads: CASRAGTGGLSYNEQFF. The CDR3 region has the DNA TGTGCCAGCAGGGCCGGGACAGGGGGCCTCTCCTACAATGAGCAGTTCTTC.

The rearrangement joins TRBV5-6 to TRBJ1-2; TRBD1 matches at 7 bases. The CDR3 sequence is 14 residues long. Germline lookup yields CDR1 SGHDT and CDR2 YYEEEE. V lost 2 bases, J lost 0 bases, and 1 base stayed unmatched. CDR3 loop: CASSFQGANYGYTF. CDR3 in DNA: TGTGCCAGCAGCTTTCAGGGGGCTAACTATGGCTACACCTTC.

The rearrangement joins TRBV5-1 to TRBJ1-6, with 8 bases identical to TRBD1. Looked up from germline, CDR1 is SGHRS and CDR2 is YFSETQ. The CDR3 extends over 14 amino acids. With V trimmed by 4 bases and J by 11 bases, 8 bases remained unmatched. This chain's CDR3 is CASSPDREGTPLHF. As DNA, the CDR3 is TGCGCCAGCAGCCCGGACAGGGAAGGGACACCCCTCCACTTT.

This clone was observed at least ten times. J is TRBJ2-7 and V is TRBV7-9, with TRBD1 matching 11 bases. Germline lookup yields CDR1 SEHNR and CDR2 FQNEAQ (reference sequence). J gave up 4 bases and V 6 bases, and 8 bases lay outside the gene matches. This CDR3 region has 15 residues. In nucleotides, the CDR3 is TGTGCCAGCAGGTCCGGACAGGGGGCTCCGTACGAGCAGTACTTC. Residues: CASRSGQGAPYEQYF. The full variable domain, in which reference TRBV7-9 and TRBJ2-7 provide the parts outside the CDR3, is DTGVSQNPRHKITKRGQNVTFRCDPISEHNRLYWYRQTLGQGPEFLTYFQNEAQLEKSRLLSDRFSAERPKGSFSTLEIQRTEQGDSAMYLCASRSGQGAPYEQYFGPGTRLTVT.

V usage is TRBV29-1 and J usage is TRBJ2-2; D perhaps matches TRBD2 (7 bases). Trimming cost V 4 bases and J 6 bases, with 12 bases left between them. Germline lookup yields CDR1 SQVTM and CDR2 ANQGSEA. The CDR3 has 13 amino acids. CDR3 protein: CSVARGAAGELFF. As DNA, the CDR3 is TGCAGCGTTGCTCGGGGGGCAGCCGGGGAGCTGTTTTTT.

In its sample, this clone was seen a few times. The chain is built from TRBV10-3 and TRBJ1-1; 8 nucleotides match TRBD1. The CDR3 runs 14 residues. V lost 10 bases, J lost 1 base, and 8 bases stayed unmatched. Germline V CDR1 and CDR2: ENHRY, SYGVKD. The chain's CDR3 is CATRRQGSNTEAFF. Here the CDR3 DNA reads TGTGCCACCCGACGACAGGGGTCGAACACTGAAGCTTTCTTT.

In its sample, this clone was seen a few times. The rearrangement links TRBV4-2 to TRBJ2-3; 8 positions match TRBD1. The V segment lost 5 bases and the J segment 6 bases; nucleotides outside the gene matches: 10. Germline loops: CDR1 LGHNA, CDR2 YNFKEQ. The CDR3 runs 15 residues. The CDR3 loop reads CASSLAARGRDTQYF. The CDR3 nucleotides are TGTGCCAGCAGCTTAGCCGCCAGGGGGCGGGATACGCAGTATTTT.

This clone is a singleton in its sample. The CDR3: CASSLAARQETQYF. As DNA, the CDR3 is TGTGCCAGCAGCTTGGCAGCCAGGCAAGAGACCCAGTACTTC. The chain employs TRBV5-6 and TRBJ2-5; D is unclear. This CDR3 has 14 residues. The germline CDR1 and CDR2 sequences are SGHDT and YYEEEE. The V gene lost 0 bases and the J gene lost 2 bases, with 8 bases spanning the gap.

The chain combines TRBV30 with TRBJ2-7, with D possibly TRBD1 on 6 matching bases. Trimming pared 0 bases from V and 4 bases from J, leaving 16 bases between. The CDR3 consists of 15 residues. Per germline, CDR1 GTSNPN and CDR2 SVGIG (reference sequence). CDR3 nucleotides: TGTGCCTGGAGTGTACACCTGCCAGGGGCGTACGAGCAGTACTTC. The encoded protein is CAWSVHLPGAYEQYF.

The CDR3 region has the DNA TGTGCCAGCAGTGAAAGGGAGGGGTCACCCCTCCACTTT. Protein: CASSEREGSPLHF. This chain links TRBV2 with TRBJ1-6, with D possibly TRBD1 on 5 matching bases. V was cut by 2 bases and J by 10 bases, with 9 bases left in between. The CDR3 consists of 13 residues. CDR1 is SNHLY and CDR2 is FYNNEI in the germline V gene.

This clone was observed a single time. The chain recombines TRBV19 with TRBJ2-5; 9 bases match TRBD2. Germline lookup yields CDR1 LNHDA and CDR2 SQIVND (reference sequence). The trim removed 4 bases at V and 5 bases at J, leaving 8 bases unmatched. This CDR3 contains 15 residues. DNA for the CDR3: TGTGCCAGTAGTACACTACTCAGCGGGGGGGAGACCCAGTACTTC. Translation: CASSTLLSGGETQYF.